Sequencing of this TCR beta chain was carried out in a study of T cell changes during pregnancy in multiple sclerosis. TCRdb's table, derived via immunoSEQ multiplex PCR, lists solely in-frame clones and lacks some. This sample has over 90,000 clones, with 80% to 95% found just once. This CDR3 comprises 15 residues. Trimming removed 7 bases from V and 7 bases from J; junction bases left unmatched: 15. Germline assignment: CDR1 SGHRS and CDR2 YFSETQ. The chain recombines TRBV5-1 with TRBJ2-7, with 9 bases identical to TRBD1. The receptor was isolated from a female donor with multiple sclerosis, enrolled in a pregnancy study. Sample: peripheral blood, taken before pregnancy. CDR3 bases: TGCGCCAGCCGAATCCGGACAGGGGTGTCGAGGGAGCAGTACTTC. It codes for CASRIRTGVSREQYF.